These 5 T cell receptor beta chains originate from one sample sequenced in a study of cytomegalovirus exposure and HLA in healthy donors. Primers included in the PCR were 60 Vbeta and 13 Jbeta primers. Profiling relied on immunoSEQ multiplex PCR, and the TCRdb table lists in-frame clones only, not all of them. The data show about 130,000 clones, around three quarters seen once. The sample taken for sequencing was PBMCs. These receptors were taken from a woman aged 50 to 60 in good health and CMV-seronegative.

The chain combines TRBV5-1 with TRBJ2-1; TRBD2 aligns across 8 bases. V was pared by 0 bases and J by 6 bases, with 5 bases of the junction left unmatched. Per the germline V gene, CDR1 is SGHRS and CDR2 is YFSETQ. The CDR3 extends over 15 amino acids. CDR3 nucleotide sequence: TGCGCCAGCAGCTTGGAACCGGGACTAGTCAATGAGCAGTTCTTC. Residues: CASSLEPGLVNEQFF.

The chain combines TRBV6-1 with TRBJ2-7, with TRBD1 matching over 7 bases. Trimming removed 8 bases from V and 0 bases from J; junction bases left unmatched: 10. The CDR3 has 15 residues. Germline V gives CDR1 MNHNS, CDR2 SASEGT. The CDR3 loop reads CASGGIGTDSYEQYF. CDR3 nucleotide sequence: TGTGCCAGCGGGGGAATTGGGACAGACTCCTACGAGCAGTACTTC.

This chain uses TRBV30 with TRBJ1-1; D is unresolved. The CDR3 totals 15 residues. The germline V gene has CDR1 GTSNPN and CDR2 SVGIG (reference sequence). Trimming removed 0 bases from V and 4 bases from J, with 15 bases in between. The CDR3 DNA reads as TGTGCCTGGAGTGTACTACCGGAGGAGGGCACTGAAGCTTTCTTT. The encoded protein is CAWSVLPEEGTEAFF.

The chain employs TRBV13 and TRBJ2-3; TRBD2 aligns across 8 bases. The germline V gene encodes CDR1 PRHDT and CDR2 FYEKMQ (reference sequence). Losses at the gene ends were 4 bases for V and 3 bases for J; bases not matched to a gene: 6. The CDR3 length is 15 residues. The DNA of the CDR3 is TGTGCCAGCAGCTCCCTCGGGGGGGCAACAGATACGCAGTATTTT. Translated: CASSSLGGATDTQYF.

The chain combines TRBV7-6 with TRBJ2-1; 11 positions match TRBD2. From germline, CDR1 is SGHVS and CDR2 FNYEAQ. With 5 bases clipped from V and 2 bases from J, the junction kept 2 bases outside the gene matches. This CDR3 contains 15 residues. The CDR3 spells CASSLLAGAYNEQFF. The CDR3 coding sequence is TGTGCCAGCAGCCTACTAGCGGGGGCCTACAATGAGCAGTTCTTC. Variable domain in full (rest from reference TRBV7-6 and TRBJ2-1): GAGVSQSPRYKVTKRGQDVALRCDPISGHVSLYWYRQALGQGPEFLTYFNYEAQQDKSGLPNDRFSAERPEGSISTLTIQRTEQRDSAMYRCASSLLAGAYNEQFFGPGTRLTVL.